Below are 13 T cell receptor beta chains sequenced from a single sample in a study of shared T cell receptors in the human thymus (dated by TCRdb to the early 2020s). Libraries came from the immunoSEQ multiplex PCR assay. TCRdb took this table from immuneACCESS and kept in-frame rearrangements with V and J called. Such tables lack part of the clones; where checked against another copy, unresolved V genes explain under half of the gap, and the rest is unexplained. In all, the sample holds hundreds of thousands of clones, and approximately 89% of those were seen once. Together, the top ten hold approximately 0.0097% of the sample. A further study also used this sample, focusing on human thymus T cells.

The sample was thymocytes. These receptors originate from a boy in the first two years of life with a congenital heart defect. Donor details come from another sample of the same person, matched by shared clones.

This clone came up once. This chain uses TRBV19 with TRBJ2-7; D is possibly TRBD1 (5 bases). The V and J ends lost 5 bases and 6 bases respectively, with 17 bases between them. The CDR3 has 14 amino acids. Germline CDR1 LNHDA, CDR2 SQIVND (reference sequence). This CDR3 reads CASSHGQTGVEQYF. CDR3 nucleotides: TGTGCCAGTAGTCACGGACAAACTGGGGTCGAGCAGTACTTC.

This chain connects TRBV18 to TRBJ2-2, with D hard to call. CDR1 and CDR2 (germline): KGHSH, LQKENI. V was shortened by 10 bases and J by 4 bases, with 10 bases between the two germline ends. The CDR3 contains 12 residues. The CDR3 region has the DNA TGTGCCACCGAGCCGGGCACCGGGGAGCTGTTTTTT. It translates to CATEPGTGELFF.

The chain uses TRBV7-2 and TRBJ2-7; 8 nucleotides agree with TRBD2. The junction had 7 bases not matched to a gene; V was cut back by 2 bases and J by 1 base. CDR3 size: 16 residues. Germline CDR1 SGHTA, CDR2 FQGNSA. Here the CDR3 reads CASSLLDSGVSYEQYF. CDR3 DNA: TGTGCCAGCAGCTTATTGGATAGCGGGGTTTCCTACGAGCAGTACTTC. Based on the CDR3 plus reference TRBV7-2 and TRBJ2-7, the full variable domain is GAGVSQSPSNKVTEKGKDVELRCDPISGHTALYWYRQSLGQGLEFLIYFQGNSAPDKSGLPSDRFSAERTGGSVSTLTIQRTQQEDSAVYLCASSLLDSGVSYEQYFGPGTRLTVT.

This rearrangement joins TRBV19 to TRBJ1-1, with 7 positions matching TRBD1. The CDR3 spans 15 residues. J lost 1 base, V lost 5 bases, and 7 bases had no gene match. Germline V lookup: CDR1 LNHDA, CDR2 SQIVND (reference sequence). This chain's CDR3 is CASSPSDRANTEAFF. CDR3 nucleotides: TGTGCCAGTAGTCCATCCGACAGGGCGAACACTGAAGCTTTCTTT.

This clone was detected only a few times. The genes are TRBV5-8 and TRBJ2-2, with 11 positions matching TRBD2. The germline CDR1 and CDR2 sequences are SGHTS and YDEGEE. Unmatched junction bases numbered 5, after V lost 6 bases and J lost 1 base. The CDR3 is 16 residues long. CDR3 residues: CASKAGTSGNTGELFF. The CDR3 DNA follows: TGTGCCAGCAAGGCCGGGACTAGCGGGAACACCGGGGAGCTGTTTTTT.

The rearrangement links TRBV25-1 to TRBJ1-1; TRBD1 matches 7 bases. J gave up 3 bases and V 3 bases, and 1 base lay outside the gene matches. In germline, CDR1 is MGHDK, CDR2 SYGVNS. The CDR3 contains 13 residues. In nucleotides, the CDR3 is TGTGCCAGCAGTGAGACAGGGTACACTGAAGCTTTCTTT. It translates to CASSETGYTEAFF. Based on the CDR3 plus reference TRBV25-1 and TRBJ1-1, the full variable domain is EADIYQTPRYLVIGTGKKITLECSQTMGHDKMYWYQQDPGMELHLIHYSYGVNSTEKGDLSSESTVSRIRTEHFPLTLESARPSHTSQYLCASSETGYTEAFFGQGTRLTVV.

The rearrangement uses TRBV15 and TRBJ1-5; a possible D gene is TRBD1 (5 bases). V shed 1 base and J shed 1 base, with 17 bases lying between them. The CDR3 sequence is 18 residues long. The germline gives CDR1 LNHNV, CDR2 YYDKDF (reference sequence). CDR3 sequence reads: CATSRGVGTGVSNQPQHF. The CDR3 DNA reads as TGTGCCACCAGCAGAGGGGTTGGGACGGGGGTCAGCAATCAGCCCCAGCATTTT.

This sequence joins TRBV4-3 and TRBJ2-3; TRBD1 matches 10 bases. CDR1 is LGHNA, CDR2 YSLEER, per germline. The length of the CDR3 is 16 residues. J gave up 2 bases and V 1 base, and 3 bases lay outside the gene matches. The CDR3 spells CASSQAGTGATDTQYF. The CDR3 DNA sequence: TGCGCCAGCAGCCAAGCCGGGACAGGGGCCACAGATACGCAGTATTTT.

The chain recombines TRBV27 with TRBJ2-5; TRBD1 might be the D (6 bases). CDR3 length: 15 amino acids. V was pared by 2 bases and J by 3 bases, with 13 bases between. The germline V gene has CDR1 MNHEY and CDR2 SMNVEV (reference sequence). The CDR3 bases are TGTGCCAGCAGTTTAAGGGACACCCCAGAAGAGACCCAGTACTTC. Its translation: CASSLRDTPEETQYF.

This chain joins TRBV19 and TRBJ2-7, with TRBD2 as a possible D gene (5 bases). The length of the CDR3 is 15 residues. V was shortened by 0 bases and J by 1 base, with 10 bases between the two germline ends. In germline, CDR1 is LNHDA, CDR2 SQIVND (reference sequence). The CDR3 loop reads CASSIDLPGSYEQYF. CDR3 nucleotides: TGTGCCAGTAGTATAGATCTTCCGGGGTCCTACGAGCAGTACTTC.

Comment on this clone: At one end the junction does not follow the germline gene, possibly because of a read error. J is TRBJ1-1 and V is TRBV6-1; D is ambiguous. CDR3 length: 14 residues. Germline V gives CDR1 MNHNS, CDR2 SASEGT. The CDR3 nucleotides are TGTGCCAGCATATTAACAGACCTGAATACTGAAGCTTTCTTT. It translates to CASILTDLNTEAFF.

CDR3 residues: CASSLGRQGPGYTF. Here the CDR3 DNA reads TGTGCCAGCAGCTTAGGCAGGCAGGGGCCCGGCTACACCTTC. This chain joins TRBV11-2 and TRBJ1-2; TRBD1 might be the D (6 bases). The CDR3 length is 14 residues. Trimming removed 1 base from V and 8 bases from J, with 14 bases in between. The germline V gene has CDR1 SGHAT and CDR2 FQNNGV.

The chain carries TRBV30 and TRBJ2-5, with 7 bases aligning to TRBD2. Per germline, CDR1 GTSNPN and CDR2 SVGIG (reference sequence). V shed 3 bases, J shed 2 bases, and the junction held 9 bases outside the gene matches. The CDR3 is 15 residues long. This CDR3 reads CAWREASGGQETQYF. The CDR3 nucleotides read TGTGCCTGGAGGGAAGCTAGCGGAGGGCAAGAGACCCAGTACTTC. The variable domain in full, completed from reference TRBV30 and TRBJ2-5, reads SQTIHQWPATLVQPVGSPLSLECTVEGTSNPNLYWYRQAAGRGLQLLFYSVGIGQISSEVPQNLSASRPQDRQFILSSKKLLLSDSGFYLCAWREASGGQETQYFGPGTRLLVL.